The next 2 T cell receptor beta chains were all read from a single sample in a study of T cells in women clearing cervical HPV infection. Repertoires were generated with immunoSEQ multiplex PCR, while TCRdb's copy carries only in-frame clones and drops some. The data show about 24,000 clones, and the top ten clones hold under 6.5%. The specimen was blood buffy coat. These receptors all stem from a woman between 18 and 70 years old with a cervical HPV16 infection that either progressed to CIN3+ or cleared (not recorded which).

CDR3 sequence: CASSEALWQGREKLFF. CDR3 DNA, as far as it was read: TGTGCCAGCAGTGAAGCTTTGTGGCAGGGAAGAGAAAAA. The gene calls are TRBV6-1 and TRBJ1-4; a possible D gene is TRBD1 (5 bases). The read finishes 3 residues shy of the CDR3 end, and the germline J gene is used to complete it. The germline gives CDR1 MNHNS, CDR2 SASEGT. The CDR3 is 16 residues long. Trimming removed 0 bases from V and 8 bases from J, with 16 bases in between.

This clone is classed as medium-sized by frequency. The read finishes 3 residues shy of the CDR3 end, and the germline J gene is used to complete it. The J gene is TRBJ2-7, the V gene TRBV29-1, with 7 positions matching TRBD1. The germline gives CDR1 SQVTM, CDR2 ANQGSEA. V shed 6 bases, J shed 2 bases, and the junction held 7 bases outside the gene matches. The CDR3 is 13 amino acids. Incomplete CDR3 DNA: TGCAGCGTGACTTACACAGGGGCCTACGAG. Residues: CSVTYTGAYE. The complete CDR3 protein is CSVTYTGAYEQYF.